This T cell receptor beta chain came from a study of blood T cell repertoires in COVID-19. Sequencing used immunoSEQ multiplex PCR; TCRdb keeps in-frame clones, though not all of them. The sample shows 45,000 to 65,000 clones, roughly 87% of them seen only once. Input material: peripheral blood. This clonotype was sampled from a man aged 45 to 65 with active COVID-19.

CDR3 amino acids: CASSQTGLNEKLFF. CDR3 nucleotide sequence: TGTGCCAGCAGCCAGACAGGCCTTAATGAAAAACTGTTTTTT. This rearrangement joins TRBV7-2 to TRBJ1-4; D perhaps matches TRBD1 (6 bases). Germline CDR1 and CDR2: SGHTA and FQGNSA. V lost 5 bases, J lost 4 bases, and 11 bases lay in between. The CDR3 spans 14 residues.